This is a list of T cell receptor beta chains from one sample in a study of blood T cell repertoires in COVID-19. Data came from immunoSEQ multiplex PCR; TCRdb stores just in-frame clones and leaves some out. The profile shows 140,000 to 150,000 clones, 84% of them singletons. Source material: PBMCs or T cells enriched from blood (not recorded which). The receptors were sampled from a woman aged 45 to 65 with acute COVID-19. Both conserved end residues are part of each CDR3. The order of the fields is J gene, V gene, D gene, clone size, CDR3 length, CDR3 protein, CDR3 DNA. D genes are given only for firm matches. Only part of the rows carry a size: once, few, many, or a class if the clone is expanded.

>TRBJ1-3|TRBV3-1/TRBV3-2|.|.|17
CASSLKPGFTSGNTIYF
TGTGCCAGCAGCCTCAAACCCGGGTTCACCTCTGGAAACACCATATATTTT
>TRBJ2-5|TRBV7-2|.|once|11
CASSSGETQYF
TGTGCCAGCAGCTCAGGAGAGACCCAGTACTTC
>TRBJ2-7|TRBV11-3|.|.|15
CASSPGGRPSCEQYF
TGTGCCAGCAGTCCCGGAGGGAGGCCCTCCTGCGAGCAGTACTTC
>TRBJ1-6|TRBV9|TRBD1|.|16
CASSASRDRGLPPLHF
TGTGCCAGCAGCGCTTCCCGGGACAGGGGGCTTCCACCCCTCCACTTT
>TRBJ2-7|TRBV5-4|TRBD1|.|15
CASSWMTGKDYEQYF
TGTGCCAGCAGCTGGATGACAGGGAAGGACTACGAGCAGTACTTC
>TRBJ1-4|TRBV14|TRBD1|.|14
CASSPTGGGEKLFF
TGTGCCAGCAGCCCAACAGGGGGTGGTGAAAAACTGTTTTTT
>TRBJ1-5|TRBV21-1|.|.|15
CASSTRTDSNQPQHF
TGTGCCAGCAGCACCCGGACAGATAGCAATCAGCCCCAGCATTTT
>TRBJ2-7|TRBV11-1|.|.|12
CASSLEGYEQYF
TGTGCCAGCAGCCTGGAGGGCTACGAGCAGTACTTC
>TRBJ1-2|TRBV6-1|.|.|14
CASSHWRNWEGYTF
TGTGCCAGCAGCCATTGGAGAAACTGGGAGGGCTACACCTTC
>TRBJ2-7|TRBV28|TRBD2|.|15
CASSPHSGSLYEQYF
TGTGCCAGCAGTCCCCATAGCGGGAGTTTATACGAGCAGTACTTC
>TRBJ1-2|TRBV19|TRBD1|.|13
CASSMGQGAGYTF
TGTGCCAGTAGTATGGGACAGGGGGCCGGCTACACCTTC
>TRBJ2-6|TRBV7-8|.|.|17
CASTPIRRSSGANVLTF
TGTGCCAGCACTCCCATCAGGCGTTCCTCTGGGGCCAACGTCCTGACTTTC
>TRBJ2-2|TRBV5-1|TRBD2|.|17
CASRRILAGGRTGELFF
TGCGCCAGCAGACGAATCCTAGCGGGAGGACGAACCGGGGAGCTGTTTTTT
>TRBJ2-1|TRBV7-3|.|.|15
CASHPNGLGYNEQFF
TGTGCCAGCCATCCCAACGGACTCGGGTACAATGAGCAGTTCTTC
>TRBJ2-3|TRBV19|.|.|14
CASSIAGSDDTQYF
TGTGCCAGTAGTATCGCCGGGTCCGACGATACGCAGTATTTT
>TRBJ2-1|TRBV27|TRBD1|.|13
CASGRAGGNEQFF
TGTGCCAGCGGAAGGGCAGGGGGCAATGAGCAGTTCTTC
>TRBJ2-1|TRBV7-3|TRBD1|.|14
CASSSQTSGGNRFF
TGTGCCAGCAGCTCTCAGACTTCAGGGGGCAATCGGTTCTTC
>TRBJ2-7|TRBV6-5|TRBD1|.|14
CASRSQGATGEQYF
TGTGCCAGCAGGTCACAGGGGGCCACAGGCGAGCAGTACTTC
>TRBJ2-3|TRBV5-4|.|.|15
CASSLAGQRPDTQYF
TGTGCCAGCAGCTTGGCCGGACAGCGTCCAGATACGCAGTATTTT
>TRBJ1-1|TRBV7-9|TRBD1|.|14
CASSPDRANTEAFF
TGTGCCAGCAGCCCGGACAGGGCGAACACTGAAGCTTTCTTT
>TRBJ1-1|TRBV12-3/TRBV12-4|.|.|13
CASSSTGKTEAFF
TGTGCCAGCAGCTCGACAGGAAAAACTGAAGCTTTCTTT
>TRBJ2-7|TRBV5-4|TRBD2|few|17
CASSWGGVAGTSYEQYF
TGTGCCAGCAGCTGGGGCGGGGTAGCGGGGACCTCCTACGAGCAGTACTTC
>TRBJ2-1|TRBV7-9|.|.|12
CASSLFRDEQFF
TGTGCCAGCAGCTTATTCAGGGATGAGCAGTTCTTC
>TRBJ2-7|TRBV7-8|TRBD2|once|17
CASSLGGYGTMTYEQYF
TGTGCCAGCAGCTTAGGGGGGTACGGGACTATGACCTACGAGCAGTACTTC
>TRBJ2-7|TRBV27|.|.|15
CASRRGGVRRHEQYF
TGTGCCAGCAGACGAGGGGGGGTTCGACGCCACGAGCAGTACTTC
>TRBJ1-1|TRBV19|.|few|13
CASSSLGSTEAFF
TGTGCCAGTAGTTCCTTGGGGAGCACTGAAGCTTTCTTT
>TRBJ1-3|TRBV5-1|TRBD1|.|15
CASSLDRGFGNTIYF
TGCGCCAGCAGCTTGGACAGGGGGTTTGGAAACACCATATATTTT
>TRBJ2-5|TRBV30|TRBD2|.|14
CAWRAGGAQETQYF
TGTGCCTGGAGGGCCGGGGGGGCGCAAGAGACCCAGTACTTC
>TRBJ1-1|TRBV2|.|.|13
CATVTGMNTEAFF
TGTGCCACCGTTACAGGGATGAACACTGAAGCTTTCTTT
>TRBJ1-5|TRBV15|.|once|17
CATSRTRGLGSNQPQHF
TGTGCCACCAGCAGAACAAGGGGTTTAGGTAGCAATCAGCCCCAGCATTTT
>TRBJ2-1|TRBV19|.|.|12
CASSVQGHEQFF
TGTGCCAGTAGTGTACAGGGCCATGAGCAGTTCTTC
>TRBJ2-7|TRBV5-4|.|.|12
CASKKQGYEQYF
TGTGCCAGCAAAAAACAGGGCTACGAGCAGTACTTC
>TRBJ1-1|TRBV6-5|.|.|14
CASSYSRTVPEAFF
TGTGCCAGCAGTTACTCGAGGACAGTCCCTGAAGCTTTCTTT
>TRBJ2-7|TRBV4-1|TRBD2|.|16
CASSQGRTSGREEQYF
TGCGCCAGCAGCCAAGGGCGGACTAGCGGGAGGGAAGAGCAGTACTTC
>TRBJ2-2|TRBV5-1|.|.|15
CASSLRQGSTGELFF
TGCGCCAGCAGCTTGCGGCAGGGCTCCACCGGGGAGCTGTTTTTT
>TRBJ2-3|TRBV14|TRBD2|.|16
CASSRASGRITDTQYF
TGTGCCAGCAGCCGCGCTAGCGGGAGGATCACAGATACGCAGTATTTT
>TRBJ1-5|TRBV6-1|.|.|18
CASSEAQKELYSNQPQHF
TGTGCCAGCAGTGAAGCGCAAAAGGAGCTGTATAGCAATCAGCCCCAGCATTTT
>TRBJ2-5|TRBV29-1|.|.|14
CSVEIRGIRETQYF
TGCAGCGTTGAAATTAGGGGGATAAGGGAGACCCAGTACTTC
>TRBJ1-1|TRBV6-5|.|.|14
CASSSGQVNTEAFF
TGTGCCAGCAGTAGCGGGCAGGTGAACACTGAAGCTTTCTTT
>TRBJ2-1|TRBV2|TRBD1|.|15
CASRDRQGAQNEQFF
TGTGCCAGCAGGGATCGACAGGGGGCGCAAAATGAGCAGTTCTTC
>TRBJ2-7|TRBV30|TRBD1|.|15
CAWDEPGQGGREQYF
TGTGCCTGGGACGAACCGGGACAGGGGGGTCGAGAGCAGTACTTC
>TRBJ2-4|TRBV19|.|.|16
CASSHDDSLAKNIQYF
TGTGCCAGTAGTCATGATGACTCTCTAGCCAAAAACATTCAGTACTTC
>TRBJ1-5|TRBV30|.|.|16
CAWSVPGLTSNQPQHF
TGTGCCTGGAGTGTACCGGGACTTACTAGCAATCAGCCCCAGCATTTT
>TRBJ1-2|TRBV12-3/TRBV12-4|.|.|13
CASSIGQTYGYTF
TGTGCCAGCAGTATAGGACAGACGTATGGCTACACCTTC
>TRBJ2-7|TRBV14|TRBD2|.|15
CASSQVAGLSYEQYF
TGTGCCAGCAGCCAAGTAGCGGGGCTTTCCTACGAGCAGTACTTC